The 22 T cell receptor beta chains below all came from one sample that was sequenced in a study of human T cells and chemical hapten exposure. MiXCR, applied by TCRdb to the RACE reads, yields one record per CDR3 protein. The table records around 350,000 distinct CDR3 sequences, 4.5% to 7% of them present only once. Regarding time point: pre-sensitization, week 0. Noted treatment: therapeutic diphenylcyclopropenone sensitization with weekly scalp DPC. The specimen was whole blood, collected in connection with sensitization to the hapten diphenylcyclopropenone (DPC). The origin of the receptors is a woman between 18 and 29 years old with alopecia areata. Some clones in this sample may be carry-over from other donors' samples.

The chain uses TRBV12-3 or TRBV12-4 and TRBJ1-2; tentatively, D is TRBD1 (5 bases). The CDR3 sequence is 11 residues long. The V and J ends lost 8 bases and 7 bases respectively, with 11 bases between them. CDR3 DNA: TGTGCCAGCGGAGGACAATTTGGCTACACCTTC. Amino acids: CASGGQFGYTF.

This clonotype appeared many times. The CDR3 loop is CASSRDSGTGELFF. CDR3 sequence (DNA): TGCGCCAGCAGCCGGGACAGTGGGACAGGGGAGCTGTTTTTT. The rearrangement uses TRBV5-1 and TRBJ2-2; 7 bases are shared with TRBD1. CDR3 size: 14 residues. CDR1 and CDR2 from the germline V gene are SGHRS and YFSETQ. V trimming: 4 bases; J trimming: 8 bases; junction bases outside the gene matches: 8. Using reference TRBV5-1 and TRBJ2-2 for the parts outside the CDR3, the full variable domain is KAGVTQTPRYLIKTRGQQVTLSCSPISGHRSVSWYQQTPGQGLQFLFEYFSETQRNKGNFPGRFSGRQFSNSRSEMNVSTLELGDSALYLCASSRDSGTGELFFGEGSRLTVL.

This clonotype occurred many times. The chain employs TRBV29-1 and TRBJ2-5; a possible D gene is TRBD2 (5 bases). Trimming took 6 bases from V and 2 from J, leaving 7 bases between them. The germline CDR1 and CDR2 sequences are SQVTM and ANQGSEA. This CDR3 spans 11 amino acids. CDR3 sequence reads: CSVSGQETQYF. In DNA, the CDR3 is TGCAGCGTATCGGGGCAAGAGACCCAGTACTTC.

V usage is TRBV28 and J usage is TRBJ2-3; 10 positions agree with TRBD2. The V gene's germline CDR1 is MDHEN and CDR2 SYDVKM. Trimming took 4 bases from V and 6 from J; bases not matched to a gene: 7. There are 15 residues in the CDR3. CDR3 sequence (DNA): TGTGCCAGCAGTTCGAAGCGGGGGGGCCGGGATACGCAGTATTTT. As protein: CASSSKRGGRDTQYF.

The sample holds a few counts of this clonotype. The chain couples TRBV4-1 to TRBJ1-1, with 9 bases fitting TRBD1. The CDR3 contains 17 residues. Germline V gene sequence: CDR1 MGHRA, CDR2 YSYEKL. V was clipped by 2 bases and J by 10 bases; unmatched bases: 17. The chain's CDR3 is CASSQLLSRDRVGRAFF. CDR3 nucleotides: TGCGCCAGCAGCCAACTCCTGTCCCGGGACAGGGTGGGTCGAGCTTTCTTT.

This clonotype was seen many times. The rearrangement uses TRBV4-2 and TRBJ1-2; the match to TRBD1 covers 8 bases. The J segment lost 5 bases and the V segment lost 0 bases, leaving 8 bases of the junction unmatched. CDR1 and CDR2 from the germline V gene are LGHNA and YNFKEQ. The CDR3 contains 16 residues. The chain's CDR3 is CASSQDGQGASYGYTF. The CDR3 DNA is TGTGCCAGCAGCCAAGATGGTCAGGGGGCGAGTTATGGCTACACCTTC.

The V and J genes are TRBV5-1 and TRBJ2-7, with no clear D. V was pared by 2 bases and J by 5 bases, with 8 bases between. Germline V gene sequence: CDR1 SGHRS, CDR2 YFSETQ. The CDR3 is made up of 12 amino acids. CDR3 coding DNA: TGCGCCAGCAGCTTAGAGTTTCACGAGCAGTACTTC. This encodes CASSLEFHEQYF.

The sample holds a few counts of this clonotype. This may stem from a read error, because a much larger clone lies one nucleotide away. CDR3 DNA: TGTGCCAGCACCCACACAGATACGCAGTATTTT. Amino acids: CASTHTDTQYF. The chain employs TRBV6-5 and TRBJ2-3; D gene ambiguous. Germline V lookup: CDR1 MNHEY, CDR2 SVGAGI. The CDR3 has 11 amino acids. Trimming took off 7 bases at V and 2 bases at J, with 4 bases between the two ends.

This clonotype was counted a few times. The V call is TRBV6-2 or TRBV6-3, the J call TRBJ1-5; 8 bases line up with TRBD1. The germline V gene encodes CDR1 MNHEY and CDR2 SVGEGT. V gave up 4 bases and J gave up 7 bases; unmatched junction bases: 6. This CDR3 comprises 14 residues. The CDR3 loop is CASSWGTGKQPQHF. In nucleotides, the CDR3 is TGTGCCAGCAGTTGGGGGACAGGAAAACAGCCCCAGCATTTT.

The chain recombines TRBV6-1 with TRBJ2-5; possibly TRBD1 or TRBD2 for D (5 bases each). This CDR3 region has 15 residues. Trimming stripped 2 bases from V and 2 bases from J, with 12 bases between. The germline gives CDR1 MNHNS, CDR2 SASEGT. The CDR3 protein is CASSESGRGQETQYF. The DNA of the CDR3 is TGTGCCAGCAGTGAATCGGGACGGGGTCAAGAGACCCAGTACTTC.

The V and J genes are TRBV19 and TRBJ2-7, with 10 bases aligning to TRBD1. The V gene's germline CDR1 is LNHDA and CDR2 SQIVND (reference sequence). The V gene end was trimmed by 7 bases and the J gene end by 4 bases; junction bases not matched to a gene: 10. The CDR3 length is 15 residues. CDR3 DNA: TGTGCCAGTACTCCGGGACAGGGGTATGGGTACGAGCAGTACTTC. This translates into CASTPGQGYGYEQYF.

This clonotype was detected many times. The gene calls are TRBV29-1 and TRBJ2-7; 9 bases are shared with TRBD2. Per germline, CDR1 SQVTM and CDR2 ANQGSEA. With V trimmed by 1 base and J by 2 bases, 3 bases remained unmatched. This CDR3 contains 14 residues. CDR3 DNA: TGCAGCGTTGAAGGGTCTAGCGGGACCTACGAGCAGTACTTC. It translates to CSVEGSSGTYEQYF.

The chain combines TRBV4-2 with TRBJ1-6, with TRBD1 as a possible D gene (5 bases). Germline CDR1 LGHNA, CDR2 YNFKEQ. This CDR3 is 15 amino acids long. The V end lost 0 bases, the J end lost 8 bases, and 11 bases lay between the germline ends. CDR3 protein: CASSQEGVKDSPLHF. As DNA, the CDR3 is TGTGCCAGCAGCCAAGAGGGGGTTAAGGATTCACCCCTCCACTTT.

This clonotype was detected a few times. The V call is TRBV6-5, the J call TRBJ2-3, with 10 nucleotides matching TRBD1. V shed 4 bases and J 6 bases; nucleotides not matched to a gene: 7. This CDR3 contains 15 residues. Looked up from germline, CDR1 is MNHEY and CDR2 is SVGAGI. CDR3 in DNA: TGTGCCAGCAGTTTGGCTCCGGGACAGGGGGATACGCAGTATTTT. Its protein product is CASSLAPGQGDTQYF.

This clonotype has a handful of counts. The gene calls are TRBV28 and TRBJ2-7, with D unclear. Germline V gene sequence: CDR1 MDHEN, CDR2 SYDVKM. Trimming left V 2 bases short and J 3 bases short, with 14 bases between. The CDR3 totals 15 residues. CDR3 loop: CASSLPPDGVYEQYF. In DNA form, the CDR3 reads TGTGCCAGCAGTTTACCCCCGGACGGAGTCTACGAGCAGTACTTC.

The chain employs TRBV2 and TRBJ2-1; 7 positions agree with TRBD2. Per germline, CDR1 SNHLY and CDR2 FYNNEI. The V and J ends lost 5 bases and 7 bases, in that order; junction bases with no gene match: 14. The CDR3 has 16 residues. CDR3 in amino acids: CASSKLGEGRGNEQFF. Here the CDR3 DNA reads TGTGCCAGCAGTAAGCTTGGGGAGGGTAGGGGTAATGAGCAGTTCTTC. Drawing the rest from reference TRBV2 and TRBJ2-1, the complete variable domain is EPEVTQTPSHQVTQMGQEVILRCVPISNHLYFYWYRQILGQKVEFLVSFYNNEISEKSEIFDDQFSVERPDGSNFTLKIRSTKLEDSAMYFCASSKLGEGRGNEQFFGPGTRLTVL.

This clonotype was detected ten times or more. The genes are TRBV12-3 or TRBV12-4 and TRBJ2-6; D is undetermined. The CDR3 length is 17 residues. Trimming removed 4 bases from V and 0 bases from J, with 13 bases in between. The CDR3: CASSSRSVVSGANVLTF. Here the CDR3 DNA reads TGTGCCAGCAGTTCACGTTCTGTGGTCTCTGGGGCCAACGTCCTGACTTTC.

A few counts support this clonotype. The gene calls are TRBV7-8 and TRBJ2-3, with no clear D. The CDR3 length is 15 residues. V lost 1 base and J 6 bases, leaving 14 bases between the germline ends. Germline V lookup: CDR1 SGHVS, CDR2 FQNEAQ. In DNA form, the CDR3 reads TGTGCCAGCAGCTTAGGTGTTAGGGCGATGGATACGCAGTATTTT. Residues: CASSLGVRAMDTQYF.

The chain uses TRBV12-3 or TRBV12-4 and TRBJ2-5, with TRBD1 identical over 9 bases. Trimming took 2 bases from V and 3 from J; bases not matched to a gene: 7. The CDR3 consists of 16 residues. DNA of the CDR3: TGTGCCAGCAGTTTAATGGGACAGGGAGTTGAAGAGACCCAGTACTTC. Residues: CASSLMGQGVEETQYF.

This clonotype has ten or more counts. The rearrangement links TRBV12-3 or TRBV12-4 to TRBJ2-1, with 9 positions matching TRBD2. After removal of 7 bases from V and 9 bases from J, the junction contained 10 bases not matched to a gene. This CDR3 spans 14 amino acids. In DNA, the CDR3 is TGTGCCAGCATCGAGGGACTAGCCTTGGGTGAGCAGTTCTTC. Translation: CASIEGLALGEQFF.

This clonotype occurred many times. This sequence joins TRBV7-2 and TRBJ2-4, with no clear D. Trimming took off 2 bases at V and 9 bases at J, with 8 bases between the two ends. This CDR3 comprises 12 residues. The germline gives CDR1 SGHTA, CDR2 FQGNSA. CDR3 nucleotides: TGTGCCAGCAGCTTAAACTCCGGCATTCAGTACTTC. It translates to CASSLNSGIQYF.

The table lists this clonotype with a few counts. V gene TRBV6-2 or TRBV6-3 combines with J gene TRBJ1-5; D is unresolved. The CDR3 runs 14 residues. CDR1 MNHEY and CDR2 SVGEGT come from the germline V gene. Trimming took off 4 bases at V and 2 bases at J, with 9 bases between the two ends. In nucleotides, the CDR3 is TGTGCCAGCAGTTCCCCGGTGGGCAATCAGCCCCAGCATTTT. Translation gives CASSSPVGNQPQHF.